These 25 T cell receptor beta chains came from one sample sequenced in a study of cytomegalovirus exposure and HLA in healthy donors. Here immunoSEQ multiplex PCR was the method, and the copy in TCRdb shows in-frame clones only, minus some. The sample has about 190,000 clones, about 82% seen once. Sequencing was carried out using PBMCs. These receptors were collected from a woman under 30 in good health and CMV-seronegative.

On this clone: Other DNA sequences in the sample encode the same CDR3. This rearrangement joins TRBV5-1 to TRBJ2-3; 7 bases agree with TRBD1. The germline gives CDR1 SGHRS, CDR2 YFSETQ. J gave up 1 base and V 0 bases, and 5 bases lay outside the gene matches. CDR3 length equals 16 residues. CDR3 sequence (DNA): TGCGCCAGCAGCTTGGGACAGGGAAAGGGCACAGATACGCAGTATTTT. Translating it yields CASSLGQGKGTDTQYF. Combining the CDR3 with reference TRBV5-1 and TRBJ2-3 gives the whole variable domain KAGVTQTPRYLIKTRGQQVTLSCSPISGHRSVSWYQQTPGQGLQFLFEYFSETQRNKGNFPGRFSGRQFSNSRSEMNVSTLELGDSALYLCASSLGQGKGTDTQYFGPGTRLTVL.

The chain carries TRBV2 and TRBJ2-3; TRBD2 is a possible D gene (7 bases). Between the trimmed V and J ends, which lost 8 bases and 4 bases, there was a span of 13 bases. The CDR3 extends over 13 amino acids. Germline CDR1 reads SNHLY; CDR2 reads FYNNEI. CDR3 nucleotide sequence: TGTGCCAGCGGGAGGGGGGAGGCAGATACGCAGTATTTT. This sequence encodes CASGRGEADTQYF.

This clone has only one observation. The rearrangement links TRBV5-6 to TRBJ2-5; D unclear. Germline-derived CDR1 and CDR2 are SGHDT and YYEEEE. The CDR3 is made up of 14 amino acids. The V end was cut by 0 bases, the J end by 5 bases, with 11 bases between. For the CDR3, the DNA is TGTGCCAGCAGCTTGGCCAAGACACAGGAGACCCAGTACTTC. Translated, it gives CASSLAKTQETQYF.

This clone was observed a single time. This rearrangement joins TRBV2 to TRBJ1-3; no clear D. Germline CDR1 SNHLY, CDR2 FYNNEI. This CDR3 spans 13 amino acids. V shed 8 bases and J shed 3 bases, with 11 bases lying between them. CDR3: CASAGGIGNTIYF. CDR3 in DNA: TGTGCCAGCGCAGGAGGGATTGGAAACACCATATATTTT.

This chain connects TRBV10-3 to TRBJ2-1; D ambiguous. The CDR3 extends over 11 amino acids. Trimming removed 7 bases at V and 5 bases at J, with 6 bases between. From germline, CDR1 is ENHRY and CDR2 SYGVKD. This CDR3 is CAITNDNEQFF. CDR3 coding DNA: TGTGCCATCACCAATGACAATGAGCAGTTCTTC.

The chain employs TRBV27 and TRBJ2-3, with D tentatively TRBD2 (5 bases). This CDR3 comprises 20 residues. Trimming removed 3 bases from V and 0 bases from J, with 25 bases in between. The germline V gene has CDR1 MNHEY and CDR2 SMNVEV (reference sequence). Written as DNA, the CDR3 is TGTGCCAGCAGTTTCAGGCTCAGCGGCTCAGCCCCCTATAGCACAGATACGCAGTATTTT. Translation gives CASSFRLSGSAPYSTDTQYF.

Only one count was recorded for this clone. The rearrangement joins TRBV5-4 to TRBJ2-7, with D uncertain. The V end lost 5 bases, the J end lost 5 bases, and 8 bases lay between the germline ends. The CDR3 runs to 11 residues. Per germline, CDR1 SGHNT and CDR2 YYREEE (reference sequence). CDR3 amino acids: CASSHNNEQYF. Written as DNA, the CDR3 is TGTGCCAGCAGTCACAACAACGAGCAGTACTTC.

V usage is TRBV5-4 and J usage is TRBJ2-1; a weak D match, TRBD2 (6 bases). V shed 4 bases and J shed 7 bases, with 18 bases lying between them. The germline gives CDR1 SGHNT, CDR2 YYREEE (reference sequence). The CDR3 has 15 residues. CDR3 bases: TGTGCCAGCAGCCCCGGGAGTCCTTCGTGGAATGAGCAGTTCTTC. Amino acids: CASSPGSPSWNEQFF.

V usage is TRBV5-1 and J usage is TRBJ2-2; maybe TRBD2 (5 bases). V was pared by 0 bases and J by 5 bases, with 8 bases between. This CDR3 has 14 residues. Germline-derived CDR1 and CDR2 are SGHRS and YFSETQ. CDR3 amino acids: CASSLGTRTGELFF. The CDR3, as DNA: TGCGCCAGCAGCTTGGGTACTAGGACCGGGGAGCTGTTTTTT.

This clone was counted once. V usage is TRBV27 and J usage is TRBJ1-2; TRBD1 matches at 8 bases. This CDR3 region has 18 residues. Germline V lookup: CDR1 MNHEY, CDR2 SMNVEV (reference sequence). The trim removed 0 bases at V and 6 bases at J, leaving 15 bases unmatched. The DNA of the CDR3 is TGTGCCAGCAGTTTATCTAATGGGAACAGGGGGTCTCTCAATGGCTACACCTTC. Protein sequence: CASSLSNGNRGSLNGYTF.

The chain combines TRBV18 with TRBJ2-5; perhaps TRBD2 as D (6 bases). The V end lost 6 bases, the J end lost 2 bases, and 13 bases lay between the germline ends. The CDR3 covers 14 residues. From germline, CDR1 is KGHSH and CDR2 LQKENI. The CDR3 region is CASSPGLSQETQYF. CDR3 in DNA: TGTGCCAGCTCCCCGGGACTTTCACAAGAGACCCAGTACTTC.

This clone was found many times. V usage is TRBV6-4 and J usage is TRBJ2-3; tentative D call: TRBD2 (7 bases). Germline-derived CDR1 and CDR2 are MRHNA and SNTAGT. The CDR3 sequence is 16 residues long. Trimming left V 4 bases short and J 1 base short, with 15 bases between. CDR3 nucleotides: TGTGCCAGCAGTGTAGAGGGGGGGATCGGCACAGATACGCAGTATTTT. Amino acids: CASSVEGGIGTDTQYF.

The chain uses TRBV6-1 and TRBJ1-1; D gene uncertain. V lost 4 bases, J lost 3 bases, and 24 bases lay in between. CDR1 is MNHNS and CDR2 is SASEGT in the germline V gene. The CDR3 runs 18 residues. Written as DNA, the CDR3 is TGTGCCAGCAGTGCGACGACGATCTCTTGGGAGAAGGACACTGAAGCTTTCTTT. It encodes CASSATTISWEKDTEAFF.

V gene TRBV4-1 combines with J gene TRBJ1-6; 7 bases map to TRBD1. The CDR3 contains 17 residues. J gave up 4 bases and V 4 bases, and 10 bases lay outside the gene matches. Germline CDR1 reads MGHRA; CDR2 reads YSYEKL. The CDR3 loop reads CASSRLLPGQYNSPLHF. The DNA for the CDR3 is TGCGCCAGCAGCCGATTATTACCGGGACAGTATAATTCACCCCTCCACTTT.

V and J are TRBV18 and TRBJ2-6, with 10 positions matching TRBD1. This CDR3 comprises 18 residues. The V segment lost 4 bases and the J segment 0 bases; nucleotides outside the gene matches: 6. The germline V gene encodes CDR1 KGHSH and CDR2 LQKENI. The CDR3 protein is CASSLVRDRGSGANVLTF. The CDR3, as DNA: TGTGCCAGCTCACTAGTCCGGGACAGGGGCTCTGGGGCCAACGTCCTGACTTTC.

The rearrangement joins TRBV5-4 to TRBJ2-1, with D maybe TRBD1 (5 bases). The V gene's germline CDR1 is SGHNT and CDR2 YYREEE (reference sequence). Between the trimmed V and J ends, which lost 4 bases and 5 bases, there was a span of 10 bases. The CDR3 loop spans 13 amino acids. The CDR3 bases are TGTGCCAGCAGCCTCGGACATAACAATGAGCAGTTCTTC. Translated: CASSLGHNNEQFF.

The CDR3 reads CASSLRQGASNTEAFF. DNA for the CDR3: TGCGCCAGCAGCCTCAGACAGGGGGCTTCAAACACTGAAGCTTTCTTT. This chain connects TRBV5-1 to TRBJ1-1; 10 bases agree with TRBD1. The CDR3 sequence is 16 residues long. Looked up from germline, CDR1 is SGHRS and CDR2 is YFSETQ. The junction had 8 bases not matched to a gene; V was cut back by 4 bases and J by 2 bases.

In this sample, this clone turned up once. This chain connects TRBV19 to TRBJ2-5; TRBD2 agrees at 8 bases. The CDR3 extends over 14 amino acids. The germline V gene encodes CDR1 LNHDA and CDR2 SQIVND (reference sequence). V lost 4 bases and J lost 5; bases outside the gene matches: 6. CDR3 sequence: CASSNSGTTETQYF. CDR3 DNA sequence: TGTGCCAGTAGTAATAGCGGGACTACGGAGACCCAGTACTTC.

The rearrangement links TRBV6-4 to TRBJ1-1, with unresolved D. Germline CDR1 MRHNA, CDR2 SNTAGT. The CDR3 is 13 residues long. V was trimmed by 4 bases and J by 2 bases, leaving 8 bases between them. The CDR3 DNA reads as TGTGCCAGCAGTGCCGGGATCAACACTGAAGCTTTCTTT. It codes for CASSAGINTEAFF.

The CDR3 DNA sequence: TGTGCCAGCAGTTACAGGGGCCACAGCGATGGCTACACCTTC. Protein sequence: CASSYRGHSDGYTF. The rearrangement joins TRBV6-9 to TRBJ1-2, with a possible D match to TRBD1 (6 bases). Germline-derived CDR1 and CDR2 are MNHGY and SVAAGI. This CDR3 has 14 amino acids. V dropped 3 bases and J dropped 6 bases, with 14 bases sitting between them.

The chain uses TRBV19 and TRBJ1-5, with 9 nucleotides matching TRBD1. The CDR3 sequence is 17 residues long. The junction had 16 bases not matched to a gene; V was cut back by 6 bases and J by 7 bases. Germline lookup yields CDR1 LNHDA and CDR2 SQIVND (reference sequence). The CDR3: CASRLDYGTGSNQPQHF. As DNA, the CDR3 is TGTGCCAGTAGACTCGACTATGGGACAGGGTCGAACCAGCCCCAGCATTTT.

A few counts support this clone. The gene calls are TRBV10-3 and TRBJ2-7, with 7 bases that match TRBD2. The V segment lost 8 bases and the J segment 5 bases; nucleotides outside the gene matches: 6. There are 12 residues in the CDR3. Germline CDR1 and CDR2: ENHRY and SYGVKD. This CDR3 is CAIGGVGNEQYF. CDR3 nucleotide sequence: TGTGCCATCGGGGGGGTTGGAAACGAGCAGTACTTC.

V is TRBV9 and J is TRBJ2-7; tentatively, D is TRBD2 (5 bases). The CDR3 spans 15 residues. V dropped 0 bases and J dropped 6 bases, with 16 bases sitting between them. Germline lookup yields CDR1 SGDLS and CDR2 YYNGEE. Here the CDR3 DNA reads TGTGCCAGCAGCGTAGGGAACCGAGGACGGGGCGAGCAGTACTTC. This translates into CASSVGNRGRGEQYF.

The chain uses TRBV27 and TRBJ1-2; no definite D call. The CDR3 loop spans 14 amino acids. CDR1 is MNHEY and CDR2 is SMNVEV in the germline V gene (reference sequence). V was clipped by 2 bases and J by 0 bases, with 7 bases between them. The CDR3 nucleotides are TGTGCCAGCAGTTTAGGGCCAGCTAACTATGGCTACACCTTC. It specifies CASSLGPANYGYTF.

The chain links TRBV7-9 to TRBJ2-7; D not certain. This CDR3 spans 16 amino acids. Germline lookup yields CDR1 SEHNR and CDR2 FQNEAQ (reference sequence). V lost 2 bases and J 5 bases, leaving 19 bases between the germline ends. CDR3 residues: CASSLSSQMPPNEQYF. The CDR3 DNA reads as TGTGCCAGCAGCTTAAGTTCACAAATGCCGCCCAACGAGCAGTACTTC. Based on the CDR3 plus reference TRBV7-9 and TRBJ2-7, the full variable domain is DTGVSQNPRHKITKRGQNVTFRCDPISEHNRLYWYRQTLGQGPEFLTYFQNEAQLEKSRLLSDRFSAERPKGSFSTLEIQRTEQGDSAMYLCASSLSSQMPPNEQYFGPGTRLTVT.